This T cell receptor beta chain was retrieved from a study of Graves' ophthalmopathy and Graves' hyperthyroidism. Background on the study: At initial diagnosis, peripheral blood was obtained, and this preceded any treatment.

This clonotype was seen repeatedly, ten times or more. The antigen is undetermined. If patients had other autoimmune diseases, uncontrolled infections, pregnancy or lactation, they were excluded. Amplifying from RNA transcripts, the study obtained TCR beta CDR3 regions. Second-round multiplex PCR came after a first-round RT-PCR that employed HTBI primers. Using its own MiXCR run on the multiplex PCR reads, TCRdb lists one record per CDR3 protein. Counted here are roughly 480,000 distinct CDR3 sequences, 13% to 15% occurring once; the ten biggest clones make up about 10%. Study-level findings and limits: Clonotypes were expanded in thyroid at above 0.001 frequency, and most also appeared in blood.

The sample consisted of blood. This TCR came from a woman aged 30 to 39 with Graves' ophthalmopathy.

CDR3 DNA sequence: TGTGCCTGGAGGGAAGGAAACACCATATATTTT. This translates into CAWREGNTIYF. The V call is TRBV30, the J call TRBJ1-3; no firm D call. V lost 3 bases, J lost 4 bases, and 4 bases lay in between. The CDR3 is 11 amino acids. Germline V gene sequence: CDR1 GTSNPN, CDR2 SVGIG (reference sequence).